This T cell receptor (beta chain) stems from a study of OX40 agonist ivuxolimab in advanced cancers. The CDR3 loop spans 16 amino acids. CDR1 SNHLY and CDR2 FYNNEI come from the germline V gene. V dropped 2 bases and J dropped 3 bases, with 17 bases sitting between them. A history of autoimmune disease or systemic immunosuppression excluded patients. Sequenced by immunoSEQ multiplex PCR; TCRdb stores in-frame clones only, minus some. This sample has about 97,000 clones, with around 85% found just once. This clone has a single count. The source of this sequence is an adult with an advanced solid tumor such as melanoma, head and neck, liver or kidney cancer. Sample: CD4+ or CD8+ T cells sorted from blood, taken in a trial of the OX40 agonist ivuxolimab. The chain recombines TRBV2 with TRBJ2-7, with D possibly TRBD2 on 6 matching bases. Written as DNA, the CDR3 is TGTGCCAGCAGTGAATCGTACAGGATGGGGGGCTACGAGCAGTACTTC. Encoded protein: CASSESYRMGGYEQYF.